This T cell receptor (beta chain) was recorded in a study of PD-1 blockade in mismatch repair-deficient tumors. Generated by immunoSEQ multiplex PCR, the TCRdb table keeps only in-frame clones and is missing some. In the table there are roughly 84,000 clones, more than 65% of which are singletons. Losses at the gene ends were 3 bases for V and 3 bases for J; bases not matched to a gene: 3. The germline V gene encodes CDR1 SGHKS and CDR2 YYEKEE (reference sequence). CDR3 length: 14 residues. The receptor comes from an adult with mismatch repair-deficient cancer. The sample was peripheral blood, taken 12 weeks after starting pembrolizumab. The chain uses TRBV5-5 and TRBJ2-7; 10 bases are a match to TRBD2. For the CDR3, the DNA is TGTGCCAGCAGCTACTCTAGCGGGAGCTACGAGCAGTACTTC. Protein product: CASSYSSGSYEQYF.